Below, 20 T cell receptor beta chains from the same sample are listed, as sequenced in a study of T cell repertoires in cytomegalovirus infection. TCRdb re-derived calls from the reads in MiXCR, one entry per CDR3 protein. The data show 350,000 to 550,000 distinct CDR3 sequences, 30% to 40% seen once. The material sequenced was PBMCs. The source of these receptors is a human donor in good health (CMV status not recorded). Some clones in this sample may be carry-over from other donors' samples.

The chain has TRBV7-8 and TRBJ1-3; 8 positions match TRBD1. The CDR3 runs 16 residues. Germline V gene lookup returns CDR1 SGHVS and CDR2 FQNEAQ. The ends lost 2 bases at V and 4 bases at J; junction bases unmatched: 7. For the CDR3, the DNA is TGTGCCAGCAGCTTACCGCGGACAGGGATAGGAAACACCATATATTTT. Translation: CASSLPRTGIGNTIYF. Complete variable domain (other parts from reference TRBV7-8 and TRBJ1-3): GAGVSQSPRYKVAKRGQDVALRCDPISGHVSLFWYQQALGQGPEFLTYFQNEAQLDKSGLPSDRFFAERPEGSVSTLKIQRTQQEDSAVYLCASSLPRTGIGNTIYFGEGSWLTVV.

This clonotype was detected only once. The chain combines TRBV6-1 with TRBJ2-1, with D possibly called TRBD1 or TRBD2 (5 bases each). Per the germline V gene, CDR1 is MNHNS and CDR2 is SASEGT. V shed 5 bases and J shed 1 base, with 12 bases lying between them. The CDR3 loop spans 15 amino acids. The CDR3 sequence: CASSTGTQSYNEQFF. The CDR3 nucleotides read TGTGCCAGCAGTACCGGGACGCAATCCTACAATGAGCAGTTCTTC.

This clonotype was recorded many times. V is TRBV28 and J is TRBJ1-1; 8 bases match TRBD1. Trimming cost V 3 bases and J 1 base; bases outside gene matches: 10. Germline-derived CDR1 and CDR2 are MDHEN and SYDVKM. The CDR3 has 17 amino acids. CDR3 in amino acids: CASSFAWDRTPNTEAFF. The CDR3 DNA is TGTGCCAGCAGTTTTGCTTGGGACAGGACCCCGAACACTGAAGCTTTCTTT. The full variable domain, in which reference TRBV28 and TRBJ1-1 provide the parts outside the CDR3, is DVKVTQSSRYLVKRTGEKVFLECVQDMDHENMFWYRQDPGLGLRLIYFSYDVKMKEKGDIPEGYSVSREKKERFSLILESASTNQTSMYLCASSFAWDRTPNTEAFFGQGTRLTVV.

This clonotype was counted at least ten times. This chain joins TRBV11-2 and TRBJ2-5; perhaps TRBD2 as D (5 bases). V was cut by 2 bases and J by 4 bases, with 11 bases left in between. The germline V gene encodes CDR1 SGHAT and CDR2 FQNNGV. The CDR3 spans 14 residues. The CDR3 region has the DNA TGTGCCAGCAGCTTAACAAGGGAGAGAGAGACCCAGTACTTC. Its protein product is CASSLTRERETQYF.

The chain carries TRBV12-3 or TRBV12-4 and TRBJ1-2; D might be TRBD1 (5 bases). This CDR3 has 17 residues. The V gene lost 1 base and the J gene lost 8 bases, with 23 bases spanning the gap. The CDR3, as DNA: TGTGCCAGCAGTTTAGTTCTGGGGGGTAGAGCGGGTAGAGGCTACACCTTC. This encodes CASSLVLGGRAGRGYTF.

The chain has TRBV12-3 or TRBV12-4 and TRBJ1-5; TRBD1 matches 11 bases. This CDR3 spans 16 amino acids. The ends lost 7 bases at V and 1 base at J; junction bases unmatched: 6. The CDR3 DNA reads TGTGCCAGCACCTTGGGACAGGGGGTGAGCAATCAGCCCCAGCATTTT. It encodes CASTLGQGVSNQPQHF.

Comment on this clonotype: An end of the junction does not agree with germline; a read error may underlie this. The chain carries TRBV28 and TRBJ2-6, with D perhaps matching TRBD1 (5 bases). The CDR3 totals 18 residues. The germline V gene encodes CDR1 MDHEN and CDR2 SYDVKM. CDR3 amino acids: CASSLWGLSSSGANGLTF. Here the CDR3 DNA reads TGTGCCAGCAGTTTATGGGGGCTCAGCAGCTCTGGGGCCAACGGCCTGACTTTC.

The chain has TRBV24-1 and TRBJ2-2, with no clear D. The CDR3 runs 13 residues. The V gene's germline CDR1 is KGHDR and CDR2 SFDVKD. The V end was cut by 4 bases, the J end by 14 bases, with 16 bases between. Here the CDR3 reads CATSDLDPRVLFF. The CDR3 DNA follows: TGTGCCACCAGTGACCTGGACCCCCGAGTTCTGTTTTTT.

The chain has TRBV27 and TRBJ1-2, with D unclear. This CDR3 is built from 13 residues. V was shortened by 5 bases and J by 4 bases, with 11 bases between the two germline ends. Looked up from germline, CDR1 is MNHEY and CDR2 is SMNVEV (reference sequence). DNA of the CDR3: TGTGCCAGCAGTCCCCACTCGAGCTATGGCTACACCTTC. Translation gives CASSPHSSYGYTF.

This clonotype was counted at least ten times. The rearrangement links TRBV7-8 to TRBJ1-5, with 9 bases lining up with TRBD1. Germline V gene data show CDR1 as SGHVS and CDR2 as FQNEAQ. V lost 4 bases to trimming and J lost 6 bases; unmatched junction nucleotides: 7. This CDR3 comprises 15 residues. CDR3 in amino acids: CASSSTGGEFQPQHF. CDR3 nucleotides: TGTGCCAGCAGCTCGACAGGGGGGGAGTTTCAGCCCCAGCATTTT.

This clonotype occurred a few times. The rearrangement links TRBV10-3 to TRBJ2-1; TRBD2 is a possible D gene (5 bases). This CDR3 is 16 amino acids long. Trimming took 2 bases from V and 0 from J, leaving 11 bases between them. The germline V gene has CDR1 ENHRY and CDR2 SYGVKD. CDR3 bases: TGTGCCATCAGTGAGGCCCTAGCTAGCTCCTACAATGAGCAGTTCTTC. Protein product: CAISEALASSYNEQFF.

This chain connects TRBV27 to TRBJ1-5; 11 bases agree with TRBD1. Trimming removed 2 bases from V and 4 bases from J; junction bases left unmatched: 7. This CDR3 comprises 17 residues. The germline V gene encodes CDR1 MNHEY and CDR2 SMNVEV (reference sequence). The DNA for the CDR3 is TGTGCCAGCAGTTTAGCCGGGACAGGGGGGAGGAATCAGCCCCAGCATTTT. Amino acid sequence: CASSLAGTGGRNQPQHF.

This chain joins TRBV20-1 and TRBJ1-4; D unclear. The germline CDR1 and CDR2 sequences are DFQATT and SNEGSKA (reference sequence). The CDR3 totals 12 residues. V lost 6 bases and J 4 bases, leaving 9 bases between the germline ends. The CDR3 is CSAPGLNEKLFF. The CDR3 DNA sequence: TGCAGTGCCCCGGGTCTTAATGAAAAACTGTTTTTT.

This sequence joins TRBV20-1 and TRBJ1-1; D remains ambiguous. V lost 6 bases and J 1 base, leaving 6 bases between the germline ends. The CDR3 has 11 residues. Germline values: CDR1 DFQATT, CDR2 SNEGSKA (reference sequence). CDR3 region: CSASTNTEAFF. CDR3 coding DNA: TGCAGTGCGAGTACGAACACTGAAGCTTTCTTT.

This clonotype showed up many times. V usage is TRBV7-6 and J usage is TRBJ2-2; 8 bases line up with TRBD2. The junction had 6 bases not matched to a gene; V was cut back by 3 bases and J by 3 bases. CDR1 and CDR2 (germline): SGHVS, FNYEAQ. The CDR3 spans 16 residues. The CDR3 loop reads CASSLGSGEYTGELFF. As DNA, the CDR3 is TGTGCCAGCAGCTTGGGTAGCGGGGAGTACACCGGGGAGCTGTTTTTT. The full variable domain, in which reference TRBV7-6 and TRBJ2-2 provide the parts outside the CDR3, is GAGVSQSPRYKVTKRGQDVALRCDPISGHVSLYWYRQALGQGPEFLTYFNYEAQQDKSGLPNDRFSAERPEGSISTLTIQRTEQRDSAMYRCASSLGSGEYTGELFFGEGSRLTVL.

This clonotype was detected only once. CDR3 sequence: CASSLLQGWSVNEQFF. In DNA, the CDR3 is TGTGCCAGCAGCTTATTACAGGGGTGGTCGGTCAATGAGCAGTTCTTC. The chain recombines TRBV7-6 with TRBJ2-1; 7 bases line up with TRBD1. Germline V gene sequence: CDR1 SGHVS, CDR2 FNYEAQ. Trimming removed 2 bases from V and 6 bases from J; junction bases left unmatched: 10. There are 16 residues in the CDR3.

This clonotype was seen a few times. V is TRBV27 and J is TRBJ2-7; perhaps TRBD1 as D (6 bases). The CDR3 totals 13 residues. CDR1 MNHEY and CDR2 SMNVEV come from the germline V gene (reference sequence). The germline V and J ends were trimmed by 3 bases and 2 bases, with 8 bases remaining between them. As DNA, the CDR3 is TGTGCCAGCAGTTTCCGGGACACCTACGAGCAGTACTTC. Translation gives CASSFRDTYEQYF.

The J gene is TRBJ2-2, the V gene TRBV28; 12 bases are a match to TRBD2. The CDR3 contains 15 residues. Germline loops: CDR1 MDHEN, CDR2 SYDVKM. The V segment lost 6 bases and the J segment 3 bases; nucleotides outside the gene matches: 2. The CDR3 region is CASRWTSGDTGELFF. DNA of the CDR3: TGTGCCAGCAGATGGACTAGCGGGGACACCGGGGAGCTGTTTTTT.

The rearrangement links TRBV7-2 to TRBJ2-5; D gene uncertain. Deletions cut 5 bases from V and 5 bases from J, with 6 bases between. Germline V gene sequence: CDR1 SGHTA, CDR2 FQGNSA. The CDR3 sequence is 11 residues long. Here the CDR3 reads CASSHLETQYF. The CDR3 DNA follows: TGTGCCAGCAGCCACCTGGAGACCCAGTACTTC.

In this sample, this clonotype turned up a few times. This chain links TRBV20-1 with TRBJ2-7; 7 bases fit TRBD2. Germline assignment: CDR1 DFQATT and CDR2 SNEGSKA (reference sequence). The length of the CDR3 is 13 residues. After removal of 3 bases from V and 3 bases from J, the junction contained 5 bases not matched to a gene. The CDR3: CSASTWGGYEQYF. The CDR3 coding sequence is TGCAGTGCTAGCACATGGGGGGGCTACGAGCAGTACTTC.